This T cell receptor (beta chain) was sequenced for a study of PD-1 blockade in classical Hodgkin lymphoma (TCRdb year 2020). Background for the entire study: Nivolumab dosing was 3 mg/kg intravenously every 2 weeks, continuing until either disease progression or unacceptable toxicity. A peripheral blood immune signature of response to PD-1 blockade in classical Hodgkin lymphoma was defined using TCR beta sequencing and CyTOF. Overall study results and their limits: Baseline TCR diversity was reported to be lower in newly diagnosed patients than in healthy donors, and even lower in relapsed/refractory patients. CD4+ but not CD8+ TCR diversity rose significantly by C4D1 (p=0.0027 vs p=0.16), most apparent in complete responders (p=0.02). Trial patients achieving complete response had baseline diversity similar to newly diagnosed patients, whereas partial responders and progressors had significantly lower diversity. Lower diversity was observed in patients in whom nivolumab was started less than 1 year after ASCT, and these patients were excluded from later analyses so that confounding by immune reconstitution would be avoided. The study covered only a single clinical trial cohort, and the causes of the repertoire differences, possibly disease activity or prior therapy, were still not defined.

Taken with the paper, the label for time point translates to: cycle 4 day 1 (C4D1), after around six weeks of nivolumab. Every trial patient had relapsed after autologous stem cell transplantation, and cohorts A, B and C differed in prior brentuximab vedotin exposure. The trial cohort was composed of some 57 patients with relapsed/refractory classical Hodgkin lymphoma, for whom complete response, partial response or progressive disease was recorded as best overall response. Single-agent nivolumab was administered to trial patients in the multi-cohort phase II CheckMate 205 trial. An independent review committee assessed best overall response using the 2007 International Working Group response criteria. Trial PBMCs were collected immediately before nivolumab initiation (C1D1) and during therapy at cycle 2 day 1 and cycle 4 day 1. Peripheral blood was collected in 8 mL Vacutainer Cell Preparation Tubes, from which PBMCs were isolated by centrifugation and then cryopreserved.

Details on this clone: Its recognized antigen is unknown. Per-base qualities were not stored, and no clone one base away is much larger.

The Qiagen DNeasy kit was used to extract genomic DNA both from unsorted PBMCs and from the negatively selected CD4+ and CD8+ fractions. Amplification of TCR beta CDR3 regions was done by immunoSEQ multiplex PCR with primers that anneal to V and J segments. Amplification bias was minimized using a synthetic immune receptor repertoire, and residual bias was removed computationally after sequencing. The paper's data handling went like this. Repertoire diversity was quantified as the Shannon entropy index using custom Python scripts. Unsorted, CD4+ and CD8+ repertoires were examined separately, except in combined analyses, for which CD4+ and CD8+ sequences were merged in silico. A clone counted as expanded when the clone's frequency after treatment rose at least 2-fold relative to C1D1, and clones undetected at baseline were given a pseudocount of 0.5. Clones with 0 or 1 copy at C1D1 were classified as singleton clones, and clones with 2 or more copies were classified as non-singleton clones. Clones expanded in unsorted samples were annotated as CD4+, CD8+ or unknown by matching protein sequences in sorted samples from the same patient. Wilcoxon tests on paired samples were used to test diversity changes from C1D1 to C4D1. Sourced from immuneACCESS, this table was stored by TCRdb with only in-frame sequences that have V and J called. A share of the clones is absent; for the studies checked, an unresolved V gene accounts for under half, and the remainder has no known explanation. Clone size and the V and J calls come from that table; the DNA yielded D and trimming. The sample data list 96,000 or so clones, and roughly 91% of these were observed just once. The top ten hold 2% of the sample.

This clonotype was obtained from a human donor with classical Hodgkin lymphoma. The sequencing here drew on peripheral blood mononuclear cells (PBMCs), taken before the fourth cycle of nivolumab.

CDR3 reads: CAPTEDSLVLNYYNEQFF. The nucleotide sequence reads TGTGCCCCGACAGAGGACTCTTTGGTGTTGAACTACTACAATGAGCAGTTCTTC. This receptor chain uses TRBV12-5 and TRBJ2-1; the D gene is possibly TRBD1 or TRBD2, each agreeing over 5 bases. The CDR3 runs 18 residues from the cysteine to the phenylalanine. The CDR3 DNA has 54 bases and is translated from base 1. CDR1 and CDR2 are read off the germline V gene as LGHNT and FRNRAP.